Sequencing of this T cell receptor beta chain was carried out in a study of blood T cell repertoires in COVID-19. Study-level information: The origin of the acute and convalescent COVID-19 samples was the United States, Italy and Spain. The cDNA or gDNA used as material had been derived from T cells, B-cell-depleted T cells, or PBMCs.

Per the original data handling: Amplification with reference gene primers provided the estimates of nucleated cell counts. Using immunoSEQ multiplex PCR, the repertoire was profiled, and TCRdb retains in-frame clones only, with some absent. The V and J calls and clone size come from that table; D and trimming were worked out from the DNA. The profile shows about 170,000 clones, about 85% of them singletons. Trimming took off 3 bases at V and 6 bases at J, with 12 bases between the two ends. Germline-derived CDR1 and CDR2 are LGHNA and YSLEER. CDR3 length: 14 residues. The sequencing sample was made of peripheral blood. The chain combines TRBV4-3 with TRBJ1-5; D is perhaps TRBD1 (6 bases). The sequence was collected from a man aged 60 to 75 with acute or convalescent COVID-19. This chain's CDR3 is CASSQKTGSQPQHF. DNA of the CDR3: TGCGCCAGCAGCCAGAAGACAGGATCTCAGCCCCAGCATTTT.